Reported below is one T cell receptor beta chain. This clonotype was seen a handful of times. This clone's antigen is unknown. It has no much larger one-base neighbor in the sample; base qualities were not kept. The sample belongs to a study of T-cell memory formation after mild COVID-19 (dated by TCRdb to the early 2020s). Notes on the research overall: Most TCR sequence clusters were specific to one of the two donors. The cohort comprised two young, previously healthy adult volunteers, one female and one male. In two donors, T-cell clones that expanded and contracted after mild COVID-19 were followed by sequencing TCRalpha and TCRbeta repertoires longitudinally. What the work shows at the level of the full study, not this receptor alone: Only two mild cases were covered by the study, and larger cohorts that include severe cases with pre-infection samples were considered necessary. Some responding clones were detected in pre-infection memory, suggesting pre-existing cross-reactive memory T cells joined the SARS-CoV-2 response. Whether the second-wave clones peaking on day 37 were SARS-CoV-2 specific was not confirmed. Contracting CD4+ clones were located mainly in the CM and EM memory subsets, whereas CD8+ clones were found to be enriched in EMRA. Clones contracting from day 15 to 85 had balanced CD4/CD8 phenotypes, while a second wave expanding from day 15 to 37 was biased towards CD4+.

Ficoll-Paque density gradient centrifugation was the method used to isolate PBMCs. The germline V gene supplies CDR1 SGHTA and CDR2 FQGNSA. Reading from cysteine to phenylalanine, the CDR3 counts 14 amino acids. Here the CDR3 DNA is all that survives: 42 bases in frame from base 1. V was cut back by 1 base and J by 2 bases, leaving a gap of 8 bases between them. The instrument was an Illumina NovaSeq 6000. TCRalpha and TCRbeta cDNA libraries were constructed by 5'RACE with constant-segment primers, with sample barcodes and unique molecular identifiers being introduced. RNA was extracted from every sample with Trizol reagent. The libraries were amplified in two PCR steps, and the second step added a second sample barcode and Illumina TruSeq adapters. Sequencing of libraries was performed on an Illumina NovaSeq with 2 x 150 bp paired-end reads. The published analysis was carried out like this. With migec v1.2.7, reads were demultiplexed and then collapsed into UMI-guided consensus sequences. Using mixcr v2.1.11, UMI consensuses were aligned to TRA and TRB V and J templates and then assembled into clonotypes. Clonotypes were classified as expanded or contracted when called significant by both edgeR and NoisET, with noise models trained on biological replicates. For edgeR calls, the thresholds were a false discovery rate-adjusted p below 0.01 and a log2 fold-change of 1. PCA with hierarchical clustering of max-normalized trajectories of the 1000 most abundant clonotypes was used as exploratory dynamics analysis. The CD4 or CD8 phenotype of responding clones was assigned using the separately sequenced CD4+ and CD8+ repertoires. Clones were called with MiXCR by TCRdb after fastp trimmed the public reads at Q25, and only in-frame beta chains were retained. Every distinct CDR3 protein forms one entry, paired with its most common genes and DNA. It is TCRdb's table, rather than the study itself, that gives the V and J calls and clone size. The sample yields some 180,000 distinct CDR3 sequences; 10% to 15% were counted once. The ten largest clones take up 2.5% to 3.5% of the sample.

The sequencing sample was made of PBMCs or a T cell subset sorted from them (not recorded which). Here the chain combines TRBV7-2 and TRBJ1-2; the best D guess is TRBD1, with 5 bases matching. The receptor was derived from a man aged 18 to 30 who had mild COVID-19 (a few samples of this study predate the infection). The sample titles of this study are shuffled in the database, so cell type and time point are left out; the donor was told from shared clones. The CDR3 region reads CASSLDGGNYGYTF. In nucleotides, the sequence is TGTGCCAGCAGCTTAGATGGGGGAAACTATGGCTACACCTTC.